The 32 T cell receptor beta chains presented below share a single source sample, sequenced in a study of T-cell reconstitution after alpha-beta-depleted transplantation in children. TCRbeta library construction was performed incorporating unique molecular identifiers. Using its own MiXCR run on the PCR reads, TCRdb lists one record per CDR3 protein. Counted here are hundreds of thousands of distinct CDR3 sequences, over 10% occurring once; the ten biggest clones make up 0.65% to 0.9%. Specimen: PBMCs, collected before TCRalphabeta/CD19-depleted stem cell transplant. The receptors here all came from a girl aged 2-10 years with congenital amegakaryocytic thrombocytopenia, due to receive a stem cell transplant.

At least ten counts were recorded for this clonotype. This chain links TRBV5-1 with TRBJ2-3; D is unclear. The CDR3 is 12 amino acids. CDR1 and CDR2 (germline): SGHRS, YFSETQ. The V end lost 4 bases, the J end lost 2 bases, and 5 bases lay between the germline ends. The chain's CDR3 is CASSQHTDTQYF. The CDR3, as DNA: TGCGCCAGCAGCCAGCACACAGATACGCAGTATTTT.

The chain carries TRBV12-3 or TRBV12-4 and TRBJ1-1; 8 bases map to TRBD1. The CDR3 spans 14 residues. The junction had 8 bases not matched to a gene; V was cut back by 8 bases and J by 3 bases. The DNA of the CDR3 is TGTGCCAGCCTGAGAGGGACAGGATACACTGAAGCTTTCTTT. Its translation is CASLRGTGYTEAFF.

This clonotype came up a few times. The chain couples TRBV12-3 or TRBV12-4 to TRBJ2-2; 10 bases agree with TRBD2. This CDR3 region has 16 residues. The trim removed 5 bases at V and 8 bases at J, leaving 11 bases unmatched. CDR3 nucleotide sequence: TGTGCCAGCAGTCGGACTAGCGGAGGCATTTTGGGGGAGCTGTTTTTT. Translating gives CASSRTSGGILGELFF.

This clonotype was recorded many times. This chain connects TRBV10-3 to TRBJ2-7; D tentatively fits TRBD1 or TRBD2 (5 bases each). There are 15 residues in the CDR3. Germline assignment: CDR1 ENHRY and CDR2 SYGVKD. The V and J ends lost 4 bases and 3 bases respectively, with 16 bases between them. CDR3 amino acids: CAISGEGRRVYEQYF. In DNA, the CDR3 is TGTGCCATCAGTGGCGAGGGGCGCAGGGTCTACGAGCAGTACTTC.

This clonotype showed up many times. This chain joins TRBV20-1 and TRBJ1-2, with a tentative D call TRBD1 (6 bases). V was shortened by 3 bases and J by 3 bases, with 11 bases between the two germline ends. CDR1 DFQATT and CDR2 SNEGSKA come from the germline V gene (reference sequence). The CDR3 sequence is 13 residues long. CDR3 residues: CSASGGGDYGYTF. The CDR3 bases are TGCAGTGCTAGTGGAGGGGGGGACTATGGCTACACCTTC.

Many counts were recorded for this clonotype. J is TRBJ1-3 and V is TRBV7-6, with D possibly matching TRBD1 (5 bases). Germline values: CDR1 SGHVS, CDR2 FNYEAQ. Trimming removed 2 bases from V and 2 bases from J, with 16 bases in between. The CDR3 is made up of 17 amino acids. Written as DNA, the CDR3 is TGTGCCAGCAGCTTATGGGAGGCAGGGAGTACTGGAAACACCATATATTTT. It yields the protein CASSLWEAGSTGNTIYF.

This chain uses TRBV6-5 with TRBJ2-3; TRBD2 might be the D (6 bases). Looked up from germline, CDR1 is MNHEY and CDR2 is SVGAGI. The length of the CDR3 is 17 residues. V gave up 2 bases and J gave up 2 bases, with 17 bases separating them. CDR3 sequence (DNA): TGTGCCAGCAGTTACCTTATGGCGGAGGACTACACAGATACGCAGTATTTT. Amino acids: CASSYLMAEDYTDTQYF.

The sample holds a few counts of this clonotype. The rearrangement joins TRBV4-1 to TRBJ2-1; no clear D. V was cut by 5 bases and J by 5 bases, with 10 bases left in between. The CDR3 has 13 residues. Germline CDR1 is MGHRA and CDR2 is YSYEKL. Here the CDR3 DNA reads TGCGCCAGCAGCTGGGGAAGCGACAATGAGCAGTTCTTC. Translated: CASSWGSDNEQFF.

This clonotype was counted at least ten times. The V and J genes are TRBV12-3 or TRBV12-4 and TRBJ2-7, with TRBD1 as a possible D gene (5 bases). V dropped 3 bases and J dropped 3 bases, with 6 bases sitting between them. The CDR3 is made up of 12 amino acids. The CDR3 nucleotides are TGTGCCAGCAGTTTCAGGGACTACGAGCAGTACTTC. Amino acid sequence: CASSFRDYEQYF.

The sample holds many counts of this clonotype. The V and J genes are TRBV11-2 and TRBJ1-3, with unresolved D. Deletions cut 0 bases from V and 2 bases from J, with 14 bases between. The CDR3 runs 17 residues. Germline assignment: CDR1 SGHAT and CDR2 FQNNGV. CDR3 sequence: CASSLEGLRTAGNTIYF. The CDR3, as DNA: TGTGCCAGCAGCTTAGAAGGGCTACGGACTGCTGGAAACACCATATATTTT.

J is TRBJ2-7 and V is TRBV10-3; TRBD1 agrees at 8 bases. The V segment lost 3 bases and the J segment 0 bases; nucleotides outside the gene matches: 7. Germline CDR1 ENHRY, CDR2 SYGVKD. The CDR3 is 16 amino acids. CDR3 region: CAISDSGGSYSYEQYF. CDR3 in DNA: TGTGCCATCAGTGACTCAGGGGGCTCCTACTCCTACGAGCAGTACTTC.

There are many counts of this clonotype. This rearrangement joins TRBV9 to TRBJ2-2, with D possibly being TRBD2 (5 bases). Germline CDR1 and CDR2: SGDLS and YYNGEE. This CDR3 spans 16 amino acids. V was cut by 0 bases and J by 4 bases, with 13 bases left in between. The CDR3: CASSVGASPPTGELFF. Here the CDR3 DNA reads TGTGCCAGCAGCGTAGGAGCTAGCCCTCCCACCGGGGAGCTGTTTTTT.

The chain links TRBV7-9 to TRBJ2-5; the D is unclear. This CDR3 is 13 amino acids long. V lost 11 bases, J lost 5 bases, and 18 bases lay in between. Per the germline V gene, CDR1 is SEHNR and CDR2 is FQNEAQ (reference sequence). This CDR3 is CAGESMGAETQYF. CDR3 nucleotides: TGTGCCGGTGAAAGCATGGGTGCGGAGACCCAGTACTTC.

The rearrangement links TRBV29-1 to TRBJ1-4, with 9 positions matching TRBD1. Losses at the gene ends were 5 bases for V and 4 bases for J; bases not matched to a gene: 14. The germline V gene has CDR1 SQVTM and CDR2 ANQGSEA. The CDR3 extends over 17 amino acids. The CDR3, as DNA: TGCAGCGTTCAGATTCCGGGACAGGGTTACCTTAATGAAAAACTGTTTTTT. It encodes CSVQIPGQGYLNEKLFF.

This clonotype showed up many times. The gene calls are TRBV20-1 and TRBJ1-3; possible D gene TRBD1, 5 bases. V lost 1 base and J lost 2, with 12 bases in between. Germline V CDR1 and CDR2: DFQATT, SNEGSKA (reference sequence). The CDR3 loop spans 15 amino acids. The CDR3 is CSARGWDGTGNTIYF. As DNA, the CDR3 is TGCAGTGCTAGAGGTTGGGACGGAACTGGAAACACCATATATTTT.

This clonotype was seen ten or more times. CDR3 bases: TGTGCCAGCAGTCCCGGGGGCCTAGAGCAGTTCTTC. Protein product: CASSPGGLEQFF. The gene calls are TRBV12-3 or TRBV12-4 and TRBJ2-1; the D gene could be TRBD1 or TRBD2 (6 bases each). The CDR3 extends over 12 amino acids. The V gene lost 5 bases and the J gene lost 10 bases, with 12 bases spanning the gap.

This clonotype was found a few times. V and J are TRBV4-1 and TRBJ2-7; 7 bases align to TRBD2. The CDR3 is 15 amino acids. Trimming removed 2 bases from V and 4 bases from J; junction bases left unmatched: 8. Germline loops: CDR1 MGHRA, CDR2 YSYEKL. CDR3 amino acids: CASSQMGSSGYEQYF. The CDR3 bases are TGCGCCAGCAGCCAAATGGGTAGTAGCGGGTACGAGCAGTACTTC.

In its sample, this clonotype was seen many times. The chain couples TRBV20-1 to TRBJ2-3, with 7 bases fitting TRBD1. In germline, CDR1 is DFQATT, CDR2 SNEGSKA (reference sequence). This CDR3 spans 14 amino acids. With V trimmed by 4 bases and J by 3 bases, 7 bases remained unmatched. CDR3 DNA sequence: TGCAGTGCTAAGACAGGGTTGGGTACAGATACGCAGTATTTT. Protein product: CSAKTGLGTDTQYF.

A remark on this clonotype: This clone may be a read error of a much larger clone one base away. CDR3 coding DNA: TGTGCCAGCAGATCCACTGATACTAACTATGGCTACACCTTC. Translation gives CASRSTDTNYGYTF. The J gene is TRBJ1-2, the V gene TRBV12-3 or TRBV12-4, with unresolved D. This CDR3 comprises 14 residues. Trimming left V 6 bases short and J 0 bases short, with 11 bases between.

In its sample, this clonotype was seen many times. V is TRBV15 and J is TRBJ1-1; 8 bases line up with TRBD1. The CDR3 sequence is 14 residues long. The V gene's germline CDR1 is LNHNV and CDR2 YYDKDF (reference sequence). Trimming took 0 bases from V and 7 from J; bases not matched to a gene: 4. The CDR3 nucleotides are TGTGCCACCAGCAGAGAAGGACAGGGCGGTGAAGCTTTCTTT. Amino acids: CATSREGQGGEAFF.

A single count supports this clonotype. The junction and the germline gene differ at one end; a read error may be behind it. This sequence joins TRBV14 and TRBJ2-1; 7 nucleotides align to TRBD2. The CDR3 sequence is 16 residues long. CDR1 and CDR2 (germline): SGHDN, FVKESK. CDR3 sequence reads: CASSQGELALYNEQSF. The DNA of the CDR3 is TGTGCCAGCAGCCAAGGGGAACTAGCGCTCTACAATGAGCAGTCCTTC.

This clonotype was detected many times. This chain links TRBV20-1 with TRBJ2-4; 10 bases map to TRBD2. Trimming took 2 bases from V and 1 from J; bases not matched to a gene: 8. The CDR3 totals 17 residues. Germline assignment: CDR1 DFQATT and CDR2 SNEGSKA (reference sequence). The CDR3 sequence is CSARYLAGDVAKNIQYF. CDR3 coding DNA: TGCAGTGCTAGATACCTAGCGGGAGATGTTGCCAAAAACATTCAGTACTTC.

The chain couples TRBV5-1 to TRBJ2-1; 10 bases match TRBD2. Germline lookup yields CDR1 SGHRS and CDR2 YFSETQ. This CDR3 spans 15 amino acids. The ends lost 6 bases at V and 5 bases at J; junction bases unmatched: 8. The CDR3 bases are TGCGCCAGCACGGTGGGGACTAGCGTCCACAATGAGCAGTTCTTC. Its translation is CASTVGTSVHNEQFF.

This clonotype was counted only a few times. The rearrangement uses TRBV12-5 and TRBJ2-7; D not certain. The CDR3 covers 13 residues. The germline CDR1 and CDR2 sequences are LGHNT and FRNRAP. The germline V and J ends were trimmed by 3 bases and 2 bases, with 8 bases remaining between them. The CDR3 nucleotides read TGTGCTAGTGGTTTTTCCAGGCCCTACGAGCAGTACTTC. It specifies CASGFSRPYEQYF.

This clonotype has more than one count but fewer than ten. V is TRBV6-4 and J is TRBJ2-3, with D possibly being TRBD2 (5 bases). CDR1 is MRHNA and CDR2 is SNTAGT in the germline V gene. The CDR3 totals 17 residues. V lost 8 bases, J lost 5 bases, and 26 bases lay in between. The CDR3 is CASSTNRENKWEDTQYF. Here the CDR3 DNA reads TGTGCCAGCTCGACAAACCGGGAAAATAAATGGGAAGATACGCAGTATTTT.

This chain joins TRBV4-1 and TRBJ2-5; 11 nucleotides align to TRBD2. This CDR3 has 17 residues. J gave up 5 bases and V 1 base, and 9 bases lay outside the gene matches. Germline CDR1 reads MGHRA; CDR2 reads YSYEKL. CDR3 nucleotides: TGCGCCAGCAGCCAAGTCCCGGGACTAGCGGTAGGGGAGACCCAGTACTTC. Translation gives CASSQVPGLAVGETQYF.

This clonotype was detected only a few times. V gene TRBV4-1 combines with J gene TRBJ1-5; 10 nucleotides line up with TRBD1. Germline values: CDR1 MGHRA, CDR2 YSYEKL. This CDR3 contains 19 residues. V lost 0 bases and J lost 0; bases outside the gene matches: 8. The DNA of the CDR3 is TGCGCCAGCAGCCAAGATAGGTGGACAGGGGGTGATAGCAATCAGCCCCAGCATTTT. Translation gives CASSQDRWTGGDSNQPQHF.

The V and J genes are TRBV9 and TRBJ2-1; D perhaps matches TRBD2 (6 bases). Trimming removed 1 base at V and 1 base at J, with 12 bases between. CDR1 is SGDLS, CDR2 YYNGEE, per germline. This CDR3 has 16 amino acids. The CDR3 DNA is TGTGCCAGCAGCGTATTCACTAGCAGGTCCTACAATGAGCAGTTCTTC. Translation: CASSVFTSRSYNEQFF. The variable domain in full, with the rest retrieved from reference TRBV9 and TRBJ2-1, is DSGVTQTPKHLITATGQRVTLRCSPRSGDLSVYWYQQSLDQGLQFLIQYYNGEERAKGNILERFSAQQFPDLHSELNLSSLELGDSALYFCASSVFTSRSYNEQFFGPGTRLTVL.

The table lists this clonotype with many counts. The gene calls are TRBV29-1 and TRBJ2-1, with D unclear. Trimming cost V 0 bases and J 0 bases, with 9 bases left between them. CDR1 SQVTM and CDR2 ANQGSEA come from the germline V gene. The CDR3 extends over 15 amino acids. CDR3 protein: CSVEDRAGSYNEQFF. CDR3 in DNA: TGCAGCGTTGAAGATCGGGCCGGCTCCTACAATGAGCAGTTCTTC.

This clonotype was recorded many times. V is TRBV3-1 and J is TRBJ1-5, with TRBD1 identical over 8 bases. CDR3 length: 14 amino acids. After removal of 1 base from V and 4 bases from J, the junction contained 0 bases not matched to a gene. Germline V lookup: CDR1 LGHDT, CDR2 YNNKEL (reference sequence). The CDR3 loop is CASSQGDRNQPQHF. The CDR3 DNA is TGTGCCAGCAGCCAAGGGGACAGGAATCAGCCCCAGCATTTT.

In this sample, this clonotype turned up a few times. This sequence joins TRBV5-6 and TRBJ2-7; D unclear. The CDR3 is 12 residues long. From germline, CDR1 is SGHDT and CDR2 YYEEEE. Trimming took 3 bases from V and 3 from J, leaving 7 bases between them. The CDR3 is CASSSLIYEQYF. CDR3 in DNA: TGTGCCAGCAGCTCCTTGATCTACGAGCAGTACTTC.

The V call is TRBV28, the J call TRBJ2-7, with D unclear. The CDR3 spans 12 residues. V lost 11 bases and J 5 bases, leaving 16 bases between the germline ends. Germline values: CDR1 MDHEN, CDR2 SYDVKM. CDR3 amino acids: CASRTGRDEQYF. The DNA of the CDR3 is TGTGCCTCCCGGACCGGACGAGACGAGCAGTACTTC.